This T cell receptor (beta chain) was captured in a study of control samples from healthy donors and cancer patients. The trim removed 2 bases at V and 0 bases at J, leaving 14 bases unmatched. This CDR3 spans 21 amino acids. In germline, CDR1 is SGHRS, CDR2 YFSETQ. The data were produced by immunoSEQ multiplex PCR, yet TCRdb's version contains in-frame clones alone and is incomplete. This sample has about 120,000 clones, with roughly nine tenths found just once. The specimen was blood. The sequence derives from a man between 50 and 59 years old in good health. The chain couples TRBV5-1 to TRBJ2-1; 13 nucleotides agree with TRBD2. In DNA, the CDR3 is TGCGCCAGCAGCTTTCCTGAATCCGGGACTAGCGGGGACAGCTCCTACAATGAGCAGTTCTTC. Translated, it gives CASSFPESGTSGDSSYNEQFF.